The clone carrying this T cell receptor (beta chain) appeared many times. The sample belongs to a study of T cell repertoires in cytomegalovirus infection. A single record per CDR3 protein comes from TCRdb applying MiXCR to the reads. In the table there are about 400,000 distinct CDR3 sequences, 15% to 20% of which are singletons. The J segment lost 4 bases and the V segment lost 5 bases, leaving 7 bases of the junction unmatched. The CDR3 consists of 14 residues. CDR1 and CDR2 from the germline V gene are DFQATT and SNEGSKA (reference sequence). The receptor was derived from a human donor in good health (CMV status not recorded). Some clones in this sample may be carry-over from other donors' samples. The gene calls are TRBV20-1 and TRBJ2-3, with 9 bases that match TRBD2. Material for sequencing was PBMCs. The CDR3 DNA reads TGCAGTGCTTATAGCGGGAGTAGCCCAGATACGCAGTATTTT. Its translation is CSAYSGSSPDTQYF.